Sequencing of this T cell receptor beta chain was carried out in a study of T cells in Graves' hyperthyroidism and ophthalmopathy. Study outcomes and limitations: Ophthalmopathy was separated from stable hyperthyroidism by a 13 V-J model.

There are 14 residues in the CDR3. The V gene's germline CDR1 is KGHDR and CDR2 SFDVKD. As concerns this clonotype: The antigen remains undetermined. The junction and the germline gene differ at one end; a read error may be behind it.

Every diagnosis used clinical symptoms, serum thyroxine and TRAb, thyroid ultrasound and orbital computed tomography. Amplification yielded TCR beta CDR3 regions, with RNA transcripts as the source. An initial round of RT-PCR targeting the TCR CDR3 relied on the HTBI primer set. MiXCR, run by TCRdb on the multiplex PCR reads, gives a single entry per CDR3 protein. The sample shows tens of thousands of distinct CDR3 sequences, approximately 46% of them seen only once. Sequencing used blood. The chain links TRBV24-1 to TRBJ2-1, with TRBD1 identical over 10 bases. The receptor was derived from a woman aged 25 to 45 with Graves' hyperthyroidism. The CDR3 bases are TGTGTCACCTCCGGACAGGGGGGTACGAATGAGCTGTTCTTC. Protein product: CVTSGQGGTNELFF.